The rows below give T cell receptor beta chains drawn from one sample of a study of blood T cell repertoires in COVID-19. Method: immunoSEQ multiplex PCR; TCRdb's copy keeps in-frame clones and lacks some. Of about 230,000 clones in the sample, less than 85% were seen once. The sample was peripheral blood. The origin of the receptors is a woman in her seventies with active or convalescent COVID-19. CDR3s include the opening cysteine and the closing phenylalanine or tryptophan. Fields, in order: D gene, J gene, V gene, clone size, CDR3 protein, CDR3 DNA. The D gene is left open where the match is weak. Rows give clone size only sometimes, using once, few, many, or a class for an expanded clone.

>TRBD2|TRBJ2-7|TRBV7-9|.
CASRAERGLAGGEQYF
TGTGCCAGCAGGGCCGAAAGAGGACTAGCGGGAGGCGAGCAGTACTTC
>.|TRBJ2-3|TRBV4-1|.
CASSQTGVHTDTQYF
TGCGCCAGCAGCCAAACGGGAGTCCACACAGATACGCAGTATTTT
>.|TRBJ2-1|TRBV30|.
CAWSLTGGGGDEQFF
TGTGCCTGGAGCTTGACTGGAGGAGGAGGGGATGAGCAGTTCTTC
>.|TRBJ1-5|TRBV6-1|.
CASSEVGVVPQHF
TGTGCCAGCAGTGAAGTGGGAGTTGTCCCCCAGCATTTT
>.|TRBJ2-7|TRBV7-3|.
CASSLQGMKNEQYF
TGTGCCAGCAGCCTCCAGGGAATGAAGAACGAGCAGTACTTC
>.|TRBJ1-4|TRBV10-3|.
CAIRPEGVGEKLFF
TGTGCCATCAGACCTGAGGGTGTGGGAGAAAAACTGTTTTTT
>TRBD2|TRBJ2-1|TRBV19|.
CASSTSGRSYNEQFF
TGTGCCAGTAGCACTAGCGGGAGGTCCTACAATGAGCAGTTCTTC
>TRBD1|TRBJ1-6|TRBV9|.
CASSLRQGVSPLHF
TGTGCCAGCAGCCTCCGACAGGGTGTCTCACCCCTCCACTTT
>TRBD1|TRBJ1-1|TRBV2|.
CASSVTGVTTEAFF
TGTGCCAGCAGTGTGACAGGGGTTACCACTGAAGCTTTCTTT
>TRBD2|TRBJ2-1|TRBV6-5|.
CASSYSAGVDNEQFF
TGTGCCAGCAGTTACTCGGCGGGAGTGGACAATGAGCAGTTCTTC
>.|TRBJ2-3|TRBV7-2|.
CASSFRQPTDTQYF
TGTGCCAGCAGCTTTAGACAGCCTACAGATACGCAGTATTTT
>.|TRBJ2-3|TRBV10-3|.
CAIRDSKRGTDTQYF
TGTGCCATCAGGGACAGCAAAAGGGGGACAGATACGCAGTATTTT
>.|TRBJ2-7|TRBV6-6|.
CASSYGEGQYF
TGTGCCAGCAGTTACGGCGAGGGGCAGTACTTC
>TRBD1|TRBJ1-6|TRBV5-1|.
CASSLTGQGYGSPLHF
TGCGCCAGCAGCTTGACGGGACAGGGGTACGGGTCACCCCTCCACTTT
>TRBD1|TRBJ2-7|TRBV27|.
CASSLVGTGGEQYF
TGTGCCAGCAGTTTGGTGGGGACAGGCGGCGAGCAGTACTTC
>.|TRBJ2-1|TRBV5-1|.
CASNQLTSTDNEQFF
TGCGCCAGCAACCAACTGACCTCGACAGACAATGAGCAGTTCTTC
>TRBD1|TRBJ2-5|TRBV18|once
CASLTGEKTQYF
TGTGCCAGCTTAACAGGGGAGAAGACCCAGTACTTC
>TRBD2|TRBJ2-7|TRBV7-9|.
CASSHGSGRGYEQYF
TGTGCCAGCAGCCACGGGAGCGGGAGAGGCTACGAGCAGTACTTC
>.|TRBJ1-4|TRBV27|.
CASSFSGPNEKLFF
TGTGCCAGCAGTTTTTCAGGCCCAAATGAAAAACTGTTTTTT
>TRBD1|TRBJ1-2|TRBV7-2|.
CASSLAPPGGGYGYTF
TGTGCCAGCAGCTTAGCGCCTCCAGGGGGTGGCTATGGCTACACCTTC
>TRBD1|TRBJ2-7|TRBV28|.
CASSRYRGQVGEQYF
TGTGCCAGCAGCCGATACAGGGGGCAAGTAGGCGAGCAGTACTTC
>TRBD1|TRBJ1-4|TRBV28|.
CASSFPGTGSGKLFF
TGTGCCAGCAGTTTTCCCGGGACAGGGTCTGGAAAACTGTTTTTT